A single sample is the source of the 6 T cell receptor beta chains below, sequenced in a study of blood T cells in healthy people across ages. It was with a sample-barcoded 5' primer and a J-beta primer mix that a second PCR of roughly 7 to 12 cycles was run. TCRdb redid the calling of the 5' RACE reads with MiXCR, one entry per CDR3 protein. The sample has 800,000 or so distinct CDR3 sequences, around 45% seen once. The sequenced sample was blood. The receptors come from a man older than 75 in good health.

The chain couples TRBV28 to TRBJ2-5; D is perhaps TRBD1 (6 bases). The end of the DNA is better explained by TRBJ2-7, so the J call may be wrong. This CDR3 region has 13 residues. Germline V lookup: CDR1 MDHEN, CDR2 SYDVKM. The CDR3 DNA reads as TGTGCCAGCAGTTCCTCCAGGGGCAACGAGCAGTACTTC. This gives the protein CASSSSRGNEQYF.

This clonotype showed up just a few times. The chain recombines TRBV5-1 with TRBJ2-2, with TRBD1 identical over 8 bases. Germline V gene sequence: CDR1 SGHRS, CDR2 YFSETQ. Trimming removed 4 bases from V and 4 bases from J; junction bases left unmatched: 9. The CDR3 contains 16 residues. DNA of the CDR3: TGCGCCAGCAGCCGCGCCGGGACAGGCGTCACCGGGGAGCTGTTTTTT. Its translation: CASSRAGTGVTGELFF.

The genes are TRBV28 and TRBJ1-2, with a tentative D call TRBD1 (5 bases). The CDR3 is 15 residues long. V lost 6 bases, J lost 3 bases, and 17 bases lay in between. Germline CDR1 reads MDHEN; CDR2 reads SYDVKM. CDR3 residues: CASSPPGPRDYGYTF. The CDR3 nucleotides read TGTGCCAGCAGCCCCCCGGGACCGCGGGACTATGGCTACACCTTC.

This sequence joins TRBV20-1 and TRBJ2-5; possible D gene TRBD1, 6 bases. CDR3 length equals 13 residues. The germline V and J ends were trimmed by 3 bases and 4 bases, with 12 bases remaining between them. CDR1 and CDR2 from the germline V gene are DFQATT and SNEGSKA (reference sequence). The CDR3 spells CSASSGGRETQYF. The CDR3 DNA sequence: TGCAGTGCTAGTAGTGGGGGCCGAGAGACCCAGTACTTC.

The table lists this clonotype with a few counts. This sequence joins TRBV18 and TRBJ1-2; 7 nucleotides align to TRBD1. The length of the CDR3 is 14 residues. The germline V gene has CDR1 KGHSH and CDR2 LQKENI. Unmatched junction bases numbered 4, after V lost 2 bases and J lost 4 bases. For the CDR3, the DNA is TGTGCCAGCTCACCAGGACAGGATCTCTATGGCTACACCTTC. It encodes CASSPGQDLYGYTF. Full variable domain (remainder filled in from reference TRBV18 and TRBJ1-2): NAGVMQNPRHLVRRRGQEARLRCSPMKGHSHVYWYRQLPEEGLKFMVYLQKENIIDESGMPKERFSAEFPKEGPSILRIQQVVRGDSAAYFCASSPGQDLYGYTFGSGTRLTVV.

This chain uses TRBV12-3 or TRBV12-4 with TRBJ2-5, with 12 bases identical to TRBD2. Trimming cost V 5 bases and J 3 bases; bases outside gene matches: 4. CDR3 size: 15 residues. Here the CDR3 reads CASSHRLAGEETQYF. For the CDR3, the DNA is TGTGCCAGCAGTCACAGACTAGCGGGAGAAGAGACCCAGTACTTC.